This T cell receptor (beta chain) is from a study of shared clonotypes between healthy human individuals. Study in general: The donor group consisted of a couple of women and three men, aged 18 to 49. Whole-study findings and limits: Clonotype sharing among donors, it was expected, would be affected by sequencing depth.

This clone was counted a few times. Its specificity is unknown. The sample carries other DNA sequences with the same CDR3. Deep was the level used in running the assay. Assay: immunoSEQ multiplex PCR; the TCRdb copy retains only in-frame clones and omits some. The data contain about 480,000 clones, approximately 85% of them seen just once; the ten biggest clones take up 10% to 15%. This CDR3 comprises 14 residues. Trimming pared 0 bases from V and 3 bases from J, leaving 9 bases between. The germline CDR1 and CDR2 sequences are SGDLS and YYNGEE. This chain uses TRBV9 with TRBJ1-1, with D perhaps TRBD1 (5 bases). Material: PBMCs. This TCR was sampled from a woman in her forties in good health. Some clones in this sample may be carry-over from other donors' samples. CDR3 amino acids: CASSVVAGDTEAFF. The CDR3, as DNA: TGTGCCAGCAGCGTAGTTGCGGGGGACACTGAAGCTTTCTTT.